This T cell receptor beta chain was sequenced for a study of tumor and adjacent non-tumor tissue in lung cancer. Study-wide context: Samples averaged approximately 4.2 million productive TCRbeta reads each.

RNA was extracted from bulk tissue without any cell sorting. More than 3 cm separated this lung sample from the edge of the tumor. From germline, CDR1 is SGHAT and CDR2 FQDESV (reference sequence). CDR3 size: 14 residues. The library came from three nested PCR rounds adapted from ARM-PCR protocols. TCRdb recomputed calls from the multiplex PCR reads with MiXCR, one row per CDR3 protein. The data hold 50,000 to 70,000 distinct CDR3 sequences, with about 61% observed a single time. Points on this clonotype: The junction departs from the called germline gene at one end, perhaps through a read error.

The chain links TRBV11-1 to TRBJ2-7; D call uncertain. The source of this sequence is a man between 65 and 80 years old with non-small cell lung cancer. Sequences were obtained from distant non-tumor lung tissue. CDR3 coding DNA: TGTGCCGGCAGCTTAATTGAGCGCACCTACGAGCAGTACTTT. Its protein is CAGSLIERTYEQYF.